The 12 T cell receptor beta chains below come from one sample, sequenced in a study of blood T cell repertoires in COVID-19. The method was immunoSEQ multiplex PCR; TCRdb's version includes in-frame clones alone and lacks a portion of them. The sample lists 45,000 to 60,000 clones; 75% to 90% were seen once. Sequenced: peripheral blood. All receptors come from a man aged 60-69 years with acute or convalescent COVID-19.

The chain recombines TRBV4-3 with TRBJ1-2, with 8 bases lining up with TRBD1. V dropped 3 bases and J dropped 1; count of bases not matched to a gene: 7. The CDR3 spans 16 residues. Germline V gene sequence: CDR1 LGHNA, CDR2 YSLEER. The CDR3 coding sequence is TGCGCCAGCAGCCAGCGAACCGGACAGGGTAACTATGGCTACACCTTC. It yields the protein CASSQRTGQGNYGYTF.

The V and J genes are TRBV24-1 and TRBJ2-1, with D possibly being TRBD1 (5 bases). The CDR3 is 16 amino acids. V was pared by 0 bases and J by 0 bases, with 8 bases between. CDR1 and CDR2 (germline): KGHDR, SFDVKD. In DNA, the CDR3 is TGTGCCACCAGTGATTTGACAGGCAGCTCCTACAATGAGCAGTTCTTC. It translates to CATSDLTGSSYNEQFF.

The genes are TRBV4-2 and TRBJ2-4; D possibly corresponds to TRBD2 (5 bases). Germline V gene sequence: CDR1 LGHNA, CDR2 YNFKEQ. V lost 0 bases, J lost 2 bases, and 14 bases lay in between. This CDR3 has 17 residues. The CDR3 region has the DNA TGTGCCAGCAGCCAAGATCGTTATGAGGGTACCAAAAACATTCAGTACTTC. Translation gives CASSQDRYEGTKNIQYF.

The CDR3 DNA reads TGTGCCAGCAACCTGGGCTCGTCGATGCCACTTTCCTACGAGCAGTACTTC. Encoded protein: CASNLGSSMPLSYEQYF. The chain couples TRBV28 to TRBJ2-7; the D is unclear. The V gene's germline CDR1 is MDHEN and CDR2 SYDVKM. The CDR3 sequence is 17 residues long. Trimming cost V 7 bases and J 1 base, with 23 bases left between them.

This clone has only one observation. The CDR3 spells CASSVVSTDTQYF. The CDR3 DNA follows: TGTGCCAGCAGCGTAGTCAGTACAGATACGCAGTATTTT. The genes are TRBV9 and TRBJ2-3, with D uncertain. This CDR3 region has 13 residues. Per germline, CDR1 SGDLS and CDR2 YYNGEE. V dropped 0 bases and J dropped 3 bases, with 5 bases sitting between them. Using reference TRBV9 and TRBJ2-3 for the parts outside the CDR3, the full variable domain is DSGVTQTPKHLITATGQRVTLRCSPRSGDLSVYWYQQSLDQGLQFLIQYYNGEERAKGNILERFSAQQFPDLHSELNLSSLELGDSALYFCASSVVSTDTQYFGPGTRLTVL.

The chain is built from TRBV4-2 and TRBJ2-1, with 10 bases lining up with TRBD2. CDR3 length: 16 residues. Germline CDR1 is LGHNA and CDR2 is YNFKEQ. After removal of 2 bases from V and 10 bases from J, the junction contained 11 bases not matched to a gene. CDR3 residues: CASSQQLAGKWSEQFF. The CDR3 nucleotides read TGTGCCAGCAGCCAACAACTAGCGGGAAAGTGGAGCGAGCAGTTCTTC.

The chain couples TRBV14 to TRBJ2-2, with D tentatively TRBD1 (7 bases). Germline loops: CDR1 SGHDN, CDR2 FVKESK. The CDR3 totals 15 residues. V lost 0 bases to trimming and J lost 5 bases, with 10 bases between them. The CDR3 reads CASSQEAGGTGELFF. The CDR3 nucleotides read TGTGCCAGCAGCCAAGAGGCAGGGGGGACCGGGGAGCTGTTTTTT.

This rearrangement joins TRBV5-6 to TRBJ2-3; 9 bases fit TRBD1. Trimming removed 9 bases from V and 5 bases from J; junction bases left unmatched: 7. Germline V gene lookup returns CDR1 SGHDT and CDR2 YYEEEE. The CDR3 length is 13 residues. The CDR3 sequence: CAMSGQGIDTQYF. In nucleotides, the CDR3 is TGTGCCATGTCGGGACAGGGAATAGATACGCAGTATTTT.

This chain links TRBV5-1 with TRBJ1-2; D gene ambiguous. Germline CDR1 SGHRS, CDR2 YFSETQ. V dropped 0 bases and J dropped 0 bases, with 9 bases sitting between them. This CDR3 is built from 15 residues. CDR3 sequence (DNA): TGCGCCAGCAGCTTGGCCGGAGGGACTAACTATGGCTACACCTTC. Protein: CASSLAGGTNYGYTF. Full variable domain (rest looked up from reference TRBV5-1 and TRBJ1-2): KAGVTQTPRYLIKTRGQQVTLSCSPISGHRSVSWYQQTPGQGLQFLFEYFSETQRNKGNFPGRFSGRQFSNSRSEMNVSTLELGDSALYLCASSLAGGTNYGYTFGSGTRLTVV.

J is TRBJ2-1 and V is TRBV21-1; the DNA was not used to check the table's D call, TRBD2. TRBV21-1 is an annotated pseudogene. The CDR3 sequence is 16 residues long. In DNA form, the CDR3 reads TGTGCCAGCAGCAAAACCGGTCTAGCCATGAGCGATGAGCAGTTCTTC. Its translation: CASSKTGLAMSDEQFF.

The CDR3 loop reads CASSEFIQPQHF. CDR3 coding DNA: TGTGCCAGCAGTGAATTTATTCAGCCCCAGCATTTT. The chain recombines TRBV6-1 with TRBJ1-5, with unresolved D. This CDR3 is built from 12 residues. Germline V CDR1 and CDR2: MNHNS, SASEGT. V was cut by 2 bases and J by 6 bases, with 5 bases left in between.

The chain uses TRBV6-5 and TRBJ1-1, with D possibly being TRBD1 (6 bases). The V gene lost 5 bases and the J gene lost 6 bases, with 13 bases spanning the gap. Per germline, CDR1 MNHEY and CDR2 SVGAGI. This CDR3 region has 13 residues. The CDR3 region has the DNA TGTGCCAGCAGTCGCGACAGGTCGGCTGAAGCTTTCTTT. It specifies CASSRDRSAEAFF.